This is a list of T cell receptor beta chains from one sample in a study of T cells in Graves' hyperthyroidism and ophthalmopathy. TCRdb called the multiplex PCR reads again in MiXCR, with one record for every CDR3 protein. The sample has about 400,000 distinct CDR3 sequences, roughly an eighth seen once. The sequenced sample consisted of blood. The receptors come from a man in his fifties or sixties with Graves' ophthalmopathy. The CDR3 runs from the conserved cysteine through the conserved F or W. The D gene is left open where the match is weak. Only part of the rows carry a size: once, few, many, or a class if the clone is expanded.

CDR3 length: 16
D gene: .
V gene: TRBV6-1
J gene: TRBJ1-5
clone size: few
CDR3 protein: CASSLLETGRRQPQHF
CDR3 DNA: TGTGCCAGCAGTCTCCTGGAGACGGGACGTCGGCAGCCCCAGCATTTT

CDR3 length: 16
D gene: .
V gene: TRBV9
J gene: TRBJ1-6
clone size: few
CDR3 protein: CASSVTGHVNNSPLHF
CDR3 DNA: TGTGCCAGCAGCGTCACGGGACACGTCAATAATTCACCCCTCCACTTT

CDR3 length: 14
D gene: TRBD1
V gene: TRBV2
J gene: TRBJ1-5
clone size: .
CDR3 protein: CATTDRTSNQPQHF
CDR3 DNA: TGTGCCACCACGGACAGGACCAGCAATCAGCCCCAGCATTTT

CDR3 length: 13
D gene: .
V gene: TRBV9
J gene: TRBJ2-1
clone size: many
CDR3 protein: CASSPFSGDEQFF
CDR3 DNA: TGTGCCAGCAGCCCCTTTTCTGGCGATGAGCAGTTCTTC

CDR3 length: 20
D gene: .
V gene: TRBV19
J gene: TRBJ2-2
clone size: few
CDR3 protein: CASQGPPQIPSKANTGELFF
CDR3 DNA: TGTGCCAGTCAGGGACCACCCCAGATACCGTCTAAGGCGAACACCGGGGAGCTGTTTTTT

CDR3 length: 13
D gene: TRBD1
V gene: TRBV3-1
J gene: TRBJ2-1
clone size: many
CDR3 protein: CASSQASGQEQFF
CDR3 DNA: TGTGCCAGCAGCCAAGCTTCGGGACAGGAGCAGTTCTTC

CDR3 length: 15
D gene: .
V gene: TRBV5-1
J gene: TRBJ2-7
clone size: .
CDR3 protein: CASSLPRDSPYEQYF
CDR3 DNA: TGCGCCAGCAGCTTGCCCCGAGACAGTCCCTACGAGCAGTACTTC

CDR3 length: 12
D gene: .
V gene: TRBV7-9
J gene: TRBJ1-4
clone size: few
CDR3 protein: CASSLSGVELFF
CDR3 DNA: TGTGCCAGCAGCTTGTCCGGTGTGGAACTGTTTTTT

CDR3 length: 13
D gene: .
V gene: TRBV20-1
J gene: TRBJ2-5
clone size: many
CDR3 protein: CSASLGHEETQYF
CDR3 DNA: TGCAGTGCTAGTTTAGGACACGAAGAGACCCAGTACTTC

CDR3 length: 16
D gene: TRBD2
V gene: TRBV9
J gene: TRBJ2-1
clone size: .
CDR3 protein: CASTSSSGSSYNEQFF
CDR3 DNA: TGTGCCAGCACCTCTTCTAGCGGGAGCTCCTACAATGAGCAGTTCTTC

CDR3 length: 14
D gene: .
V gene: TRBV9
J gene: TRBJ1-6
clone size: .
CDR3 protein: CASSVGQNNSPLHF
CDR3 DNA: TGTGCCAGCAGCGTCGGGCAGAATAATTCACCCCTCCACTTT

CDR3 length: 13
D gene: .
V gene: TRBV20-1
J gene: TRBJ2-5
clone size: many
CDR3 protein: CSARDLEVETQYF
CDR3 DNA: TGCAGTGCTAGAGATCTCGAGGTGGAGACCCAGTACTTC

CDR3 length: 14
D gene: .
V gene: TRBV7-9
J gene: TRBJ2-4
clone size: .
CDR3 protein: CASTQAGAKNIQYF
CDR3 DNA: TGTGCCAGCACGCAAGCGGGAGCCAAAAACATTCAGTACTTC

CDR3 length: 14
D gene: .
V gene: TRBV18
J gene: TRBJ2-7
clone size: many
CDR3 protein: CASSPGGYTYEQYF
CDR3 DNA: TGTGCCAGCTCACCGGGGGGTTACACCTACGAGCAGTACTTC

CDR3 length: 13
D gene: .
V gene: TRBV9
J gene: TRBJ1-2
clone size: few
CDR3 protein: CASRREGDYGYTF
CDR3 DNA: TGTGCCAGCCGACGGGAAGGGGACTATGGCTACACCTTC

CDR3 length: 13
D gene: TRBD1
V gene: TRBV12-3/TRBV12-4
J gene: TRBJ1-1
clone size: many
CDR3 protein: CASSLKGAAEAFF
CDR3 DNA: TGTGCCAGCAGTTTAAAGGGGGCGGCTGAAGCTTTCTTT

CDR3 length: 13
D gene: .
V gene: TRBV2
J gene: TRBJ2-7
clone size: many
CDR3 protein: CASLRGDNYEQYF
CDR3 DNA: TGTGCCAGCTTACGGGGAGATAACTACGAGCAGTACTTC

CDR3 length: 13
D gene: .
V gene: TRBV7-9
J gene: TRBJ2-2
clone size: .
CDR3 protein: CASSPTSVEELFF
CDR3 DNA: TGTGCCAGCAGCCCTACTAGTGTGGAGGAGCTGTTTTTT

CDR3 length: 15
D gene: TRBD1
V gene: TRBV3-1
J gene: TRBJ2-1
clone size: many
CDR3 protein: CASSQMRTGTGEQFF
CDR3 DNA: TGTGCCAGCAGCCAAATGAGAACCGGGACAGGAGAGCAGTTCTTC

CDR3 length: 16
D gene: TRBD2
V gene: TRBV3-1
J gene: TRBJ2-3
clone size: many
CDR3 protein: CASSHRPAGEADTQYF
CDR3 DNA: TGTGCCAGCAGCCACCGTCCAGCGGGAGAGGCAGATACGCAGTATTTT

CDR3 length: 17
D gene: .
V gene: TRBV6-2/TRBV6-3
J gene: TRBJ2-7
clone size: many
CDR3 protein: CASSSSFSGIVSYEQYF
CDR3 DNA: TGTGCCAGCAGTTCCTCTTTTTCGGGCATAGTCTCCTACGAGCAGTACTTC

CDR3 length: 13
D gene: TRBD1
V gene: TRBV7-9
J gene: TRBJ1-1
clone size: many
CDR3 protein: CASTRTGLTEAFF
CDR3 DNA: TGTGCCAGCACCAGGACAGGGTTGACTGAAGCTTTCTTT

CDR3 length: 15
D gene: .
V gene: TRBV27
J gene: TRBJ2-5
clone size: many
CDR3 protein: CASSLLAVEGKTQYF
CDR3 DNA: TGTGCCAGCAGTTTATTAGCGGTTGAGGGGAAGACCCAGTACTTC

CDR3 length: 16
D gene: TRBD2
V gene: TRBV20-1
J gene: TRBJ2-3
clone size: many
CDR3 protein: CSARLLPAGDTDTQYF
CDR3 DNA: TGCAGTGCTAGACTCTTACCGGCGGGAGATACAGATACGCAGTATTTT

CDR3 length: 13
D gene: TRBD2
V gene: TRBV20-1
J gene: TRBJ2-2
clone size: many
CDR3 protein: CSATSGRPGELFF
CDR3 DNA: TGCAGTGCGACTAGCGGGAGACCGGGGGAGCTGTTTTTT

CDR3 length: 16
D gene: TRBD1
V gene: TRBV29-1
J gene: TRBJ1-4
clone size: few
CDR3 protein: CSVEDTRRGSSEKLFF
CDR3 DNA: TGCAGCGTTGAAGATACGCGCAGGGGGTCAAGTGAAAAACTGTTTTTT

CDR3 length: 14
D gene: TRBD2
V gene: TRBV29-1
J gene: TRBJ2-5
clone size: few
CDR3 protein: CSVKSAGGSETQYF
CDR3 DNA: TGCAGCGTAAAGTCAGCGGGAGGATCGGAGACCCAGTACTTC

CDR3 length: 16
D gene: .
V gene: TRBV2
J gene: TRBJ2-3
clone size: many
CDR3 protein: CASSLQTEISTDTQYF
CDR3 DNA: TGTGCCAGCAGTCTCCAGACAGAGATCAGCACAGATACGCAGTATTTT

CDR3 length: 17
D gene: TRBD2
V gene: TRBV7-3
J gene: TRBJ2-7
clone size: once
CDR3 protein: CASSLKGLAGNNYEQYF
CDR3 DNA: TGTGCCAGCAGCTTAAAGGGCCTAGCGGGAAACAACTACGAGCAGTACTTC

CDR3 length: 16
D gene: TRBD1
V gene: TRBV4-1
J gene: TRBJ2-2
clone size: .
CDR3 protein: CASTGQDNANTGELFF
CDR3 DNA: TGCGCCAGCACCGGACAGGACAACGCGAACACCGGGGAGCTGTTTTTT

CDR3 length: 14
D gene: .
V gene: TRBV6-1
J gene: TRBJ2-7
clone size: many
CDR3 protein: CASSELDTSYEQYF
CDR3 DNA: TGTGCCAGCAGTGAGTTGGACACCTCCTACGAGCAGTACTTC

CDR3 length: 14
D gene: .
V gene: TRBV24-1
J gene: TRBJ1-2
clone size: many
CDR3 protein: CATSATGANYGYTF
CDR3 DNA: TGTGCCACCAGTGCGACGGGGGCTAACTATGGCTACACCTTC

CDR3 length: 13
D gene: .
V gene: TRBV27
J gene: TRBJ1-1
clone size: .
CDR3 protein: CASSLLGGREAFF
CDR3 DNA: TGTGCCAGCAGTTTATTGGGGGGCCGGGAAGCTTTCTTT

CDR3 length: 12
D gene: .
V gene: TRBV9
J gene: TRBJ2-3
clone size: .
CDR3 protein: CASSPQADTQYF
CDR3 DNA: TGTGCCAGCAGCCCCCAGGCAGATACGCAGTATTTT

CDR3 length: 13
D gene: .
V gene: TRBV19
J gene: TRBJ2-7
clone size: many
CDR3 protein: CASSIANSYEQYF
CDR3 DNA: TGTGCCAGTAGTATAGCTAACTCCTACGAGCAGTACTTC

CDR3 length: 15
D gene: TRBD2
V gene: TRBV5-1
J gene: TRBJ2-3
clone size: many
CDR3 protein: CASSLVLAVTDTQYF
CDR3 DNA: TGCGCCAGCAGCTTGGTACTAGCGGTCACAGATACGCAGTATTTT

CDR3 length: 14
D gene: .
V gene: TRBV28
J gene: TRBJ1-6
clone size: .
CDR3 protein: CASSLSHGSGLLHF
CDR3 DNA: TGTGCCAGCAGTTTAAGTCACGGGTCGGGGCTCCTCCACTTT

CDR3 length: 16
D gene: .
V gene: TRBV28
J gene: TRBJ2-1
clone size: many
CDR3 protein: CASRVERGGYPNEQFF
CDR3 DNA: TGTGCCAGCAGAGTCGAGCGTGGGGGCTACCCGAATGAGCAGTTCTTC

CDR3 length: 13
D gene: .
V gene: TRBV6-6
J gene: TRBJ1-1
clone size: many
CDR3 protein: CASSYAVNTEAFF
CDR3 DNA: TGTGCCAGCAGTTACGCGGTGAACACTGAAGCTTTCTTT

CDR3 length: 18
D gene: TRBD2
V gene: TRBV2
J gene: TRBJ2-3
clone size: many
CDR3 protein: CASRGLAGEETSTDTQYF
CDR3 DNA: TGTGCCAGCAGGGGACTAGCAGGAGAAGAAACGAGCACAGATACGCAGTATTTT

CDR3 length: 12
D gene: .
V gene: TRBV20-1
J gene: TRBJ2-5
clone size: many
CDR3 protein: CSSTGPAETQYF
CDR3 DNA: TGCAGCTCCACGGGACCCGCGGAGACCCAGTACTTC

CDR3 length: 14
D gene: TRBD2
V gene: TRBV6-1
J gene: TRBJ2-1
clone size: .
CDR3 protein: CASSRASGVDEQFF
CDR3 DNA: TGTGCCAGCAGTCGAGCTAGCGGGGTGGATGAGCAGTTCTTC

CDR3 length: 15
D gene: .
V gene: TRBV11-1
J gene: TRBJ2-2
clone size: many
CDR3 protein: CASSYRDSNTGELFF
CDR3 DNA: TGTGCCAGCAGCTACAGGGACTCGAACACCGGGGAGCTGTTTTTT